This T cell receptor beta chain appears in the sequencing data of a study of blood T cell repertoires in COVID-19. Overall study context: Sites in the United States, Italy and Spain provided acute and convalescent COVID-19 samples.

The assay was immunoSEQ multiplex PCR, and TCRdb's table has in-frame clones only and misses some. The table shows 200,000 to 250,000 clones, with approximately 80% occurring only once. CDR1 is SGDLS, CDR2 YYNGEE, per germline. The CDR3 is 14 residues long. The ends lost 4 bases at V and 10 bases at J; junction bases unmatched: 8. Sequencing was performed on peripheral blood. The TCR comes from a human donor in a cohort sampled during active COVID-19. This chain connects TRBV9 to TRBJ1-6, with TRBD1 matching over 7 bases. The CDR3, as DNA: TGTGCCAGCAGCCCCGGGACAGTCAAATCACCCCTCCACTTT. It translates to CASSPGTVKSPLHF. Full variable domain (missing parts from reference TRBV9 and TRBJ1-6): DSGVTQTPKHLITATGQRVTLRCSPRSGDLSVYWYQQSLDQGLQFLIQYYNGEERAKGNILERFSAQQFPDLHSELNLSSLELGDSALYFCASSPGTVKSPLHFGNGTRLTVT.